The subject of this entry is one T cell receptor (beta chain). The V segment lost 4 bases and the J segment 3 bases; nucleotides outside the gene matches: 3. CDR3 length: 14 amino acids. CDR1 is MGHRA and CDR2 is YSYEKL in the germline V gene. The sample is drawn from a study of blood T cell repertoires in COVID-19. Libraries were prepared by immunoSEQ multiplex PCR; TCRdb keeps only in-frame clonotypes and omits some of them. The sample contains roughly 150,000 clones, approximately 91% of which appear only once. The TCR comes from a man younger than 35 with COVID-19, enrolled during active disease. The sample was peripheral blood. The V call is TRBV4-1, the J call TRBJ2-1, with TRBD1 identical over 7 bases. CDR3 region: CASSPGTDYNEQFF. CDR3 bases: TGCGCCAGCAGCCCGGGGACAGACTACAATGAGCAGTTCTTC.